This T cell receptor beta chain was identified in a study of blood T cell repertoires in COVID-19. In the study overall: From T cells, B-cell-depleted T cells, or PBMCs came the material, which was cDNA or gDNA.

Original handling: Amplifying reference gene primers gave estimates of nucleated cell counts. Generated by immunoSEQ multiplex PCR, the TCRdb table keeps only in-frame clones and is missing some. The DNA was the basis for D and trimming; V, J and clone size are from that table. The table records hundreds of thousands of clones, 85% of them present only once. This clone was found once. The sequence was collected from a woman between 18 and 30 years old with acute or convalescent COVID-19. Sequenced input: peripheral blood.

The CDR3 here is CASSRTSGRGNEQFF. In nucleotides, the CDR3 is TGTGCCAGCAGTCGGACTAGCGGGAGGGGCAATGAGCAGTTCTTC. This chain links TRBV2 with TRBJ2-1, with 15 bases identical to TRBD2. V lost 5 bases and J lost 6; bases outside the gene matches: 2. The CDR3 runs to 15 residues. Germline values: CDR1 SNHLY, CDR2 FYNNEI.